Here is one T cell receptor beta chain with its context. The data were obtained in a study of OX40 agonist ivuxolimab in advanced cancers. Study summary: Ivuxolimab, which is an agonistic anti-OX40 (CD134) antibody, was administered to the patients.

This CDR3 contains 12 residues. V was shortened by 1 base and J by 6 bases, with 5 bases between the two germline ends. The germline V gene encodes CDR1 SGHNT and CDR2 YYREEE (reference sequence). Profiled with immunoSEQ multiplex PCR; TCRdb holds only in-frame clones, not every one. The profile shows fewer than 70,000 clones, roughly 88% of them singletons. The TCR originated in an adult with an advanced solid tumor such as melanoma, head and neck, liver or kidney cancer. Source: CD4+ or CD8+ T cells sorted from blood, taken in a trial of the OX40 agonist ivuxolimab. V usage is TRBV5-4 and J usage is TRBJ2-1; D unclear. This CDR3 is CASSLRSNEQFF. CDR3 nucleotides: TGTGCCAGCAGCTTGCGAAGCAATGAGCAGTTCTTC.